This TCR beta chain was profiled in a study of cytomegalovirus exposure and HLA in healthy donors. General study points: Earlier analysis yielded a pattern in which most TCR beta V segments were productive about 87% or about 30% of the time.

Remarks on this clone: Its antigen remains unknown.

The PCR ran on 60 Vbeta and 13 Jbeta primers. Profiled with immunoSEQ multiplex PCR; TCRdb holds only in-frame clones, not every one. The data contain under 300,000 clones, around 81% of them singletons. CDR3 length equals 14 residues. Looked up from germline, CDR1 is SEHNR and CDR2 is FQNEAQ (reference sequence). The junction had 6 bases not matched to a gene; V was cut back by 5 bases and J by 7 bases. The rearrangement uses TRBV7-9 and TRBJ1-5; TRBD1 matches at 9 bases. This TCR derives from a woman aged 55 to 70 in good health and CMV-seropositive. Sequencing was carried out using PBMCs. CDR3 loop: CASSEGQGRQPQHF. The CDR3 region has the DNA TGTGCCAGCAGCGAGGGACAGGGCCGACAGCCCCAGCATTTT. Filled out from reference TRBV7-9 and TRBJ1-5, the complete variable domain reads DTGVSQNPRHKITKRGQNVTFRCDPISEHNRLYWYRQTLGQGPEFLTYFQNEAQLEKSRLLSDRFSAERPKGSFSTLEIQRTEQGDSAMYLCASSEGQGRQPQHFGDGTRLSIL.